The present entry profiles one T cell receptor beta chain with its context. The antigen is not known. This CDR3 comprises 11 residues. V shed 2 bases and J shed 12 bases, with 13 bases lying between them. Germline V gene lookup returns CDR1 GTSNPN and CDR2 SVGIG (reference sequence). Pools of viral peptides were used by the ViraFEST assay to expand antigen-specific CD4+ T cells ahead of sequencing. Culture lasted 10 days before CD4+ T cell isolation. Confirmation by PCR established that the person had SARS-CoV-2 infection between March and December 2020. The table came from immunoSEQ multiplex PCR; TCRdb's copy has only in-frame clones and leaves some out. Here the sample spans 40,000 or so clones, around 72% being singletons. The entry originates in a study of vaccination effects on CD4 cells after COVID-19.

This sequence was found in a human donor who had a prior SARS-CoV-2 infection. The sequences come from CD4+ T cells from PBMCs cultured with a peptide pool, collected before COVID-19 vaccination. The chain joins TRBV30 to TRBJ1-1, with D unresolved. CDR3 DNA sequence: TGTGCCTGGAGTAAGAGGGTGGTATCTTTCTTT. Amino acids: CAWSKRVVSFF. Complete variable domain (other parts from reference TRBV30 and TRBJ1-1): SQTIHQWPATLVQPVGSPLSLECTVEGTSNPNLYWYRQAAGRGLQLLFYSVGIGQISSEVPQNLSASRPQDRQFILSSKKLLLSDSGFYLCAWSKRVVSFFGQGTRLTVV.